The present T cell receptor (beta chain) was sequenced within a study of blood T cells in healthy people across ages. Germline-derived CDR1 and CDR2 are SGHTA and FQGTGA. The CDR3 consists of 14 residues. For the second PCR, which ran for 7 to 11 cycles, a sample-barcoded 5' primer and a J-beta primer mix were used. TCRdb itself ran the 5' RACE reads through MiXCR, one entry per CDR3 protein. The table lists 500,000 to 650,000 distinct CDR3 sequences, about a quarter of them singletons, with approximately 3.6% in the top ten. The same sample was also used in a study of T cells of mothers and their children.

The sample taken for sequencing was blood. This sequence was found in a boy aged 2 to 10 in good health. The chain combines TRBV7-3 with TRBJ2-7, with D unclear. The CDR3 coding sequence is TGTCCTATAAACGCCACTTCCCCCTACTACGAGCAGTACGTC. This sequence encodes CPINATSPYYEQYV.